The 31 T cell receptor beta chains below were found in one sample sequenced in a study of T cells expressing NK-cell markers. Following a re-call of the 5' RACE reads, TCRdb has one entry per CDR3 protein and lacks DNA. The sample's table shows about 260,000 distinct CDR3 sequences. Sequenced: blood T cells: a sorted CD56 or NKG2C T cell subset, CD4+ or CD8+ T cells, or bulk PBMC T cells (not recorded which). These receptors were obtained from a man younger than 35 in good health.

The CDR3 reads CASSHDRVLQETQYF. V is TRBV5-6 and J is TRBJ2-5; no DNA is available, so the TRBD1 call from TCRdb remains unchecked. The CDR3 is 15 amino acids. Germline CDR1 is SGHDT and CDR2 is YYEEEE.

The CDR3 here is CSALTGGNTGELFF. V gene TRBV20-1 combines with J gene TRBJ2-2; TCRdb returns TRBD1, unconfirmable since there is no DNA. The CDR3 has 14 amino acids. Per the germline V gene, CDR1 is DFQATT and CDR2 is SNEGSKA (reference sequence).

This chain connects TRBV30 to TRBJ2-1; no DNA is available, so the TRBD2 call from TCRdb remains unchecked. CDR1 and CDR2 (germline): GTSNPN, SVGIG (reference sequence). CDR3 length equals 16 residues. The CDR3 spells CAWRTGSGGSYNEQFF.

The J gene is TRBJ2-3, the V gene TRBV20-1; TCRdb calls TRBD2, which cannot be checked without DNA. Germline V gene lookup returns CDR1 DFQATT and CDR2 SNEGSKA (reference sequence). The CDR3 runs to 15 residues. The CDR3 sequence: CSAHLLRGDTDTQYF.

This chain joins TRBV5-1 and TRBJ1-1; without DNA, the TCRdb call of TRBD1 cannot be checked. Germline V gene sequence: CDR1 SGHRS, CDR2 YFSETQ. This CDR3 is built from 14 residues. CDR3 region: CASKPTAMNTEAFF.

This chain links TRBV5-4 with TRBJ2-7; TCRdb's D call of TRBD2 is untestable without DNA. The CDR3 has 14 residues. CDR1 is SGHNT and CDR2 is YYREEE in the germline V gene (reference sequence). The CDR3 region is CASSPDWSSYEQYF. Drawing the rest from reference TRBV5-4 and TRBJ2-7, the complete variable domain is ETGVTQSPTHLIKTRGQQVTLRCSSQSGHNTVSWYQQALGQGPQFIFQYYREEENGRGNFPPRFSGLQFPNYSSELNVNALELDDSALYLCASSPDWSSYEQYFGPGTRLTVT.

This chain connects TRBV2 to TRBJ2-1. This CDR3 region has 15 residues. CDR1 and CDR2 from the germline V gene are SNHLY and FYNNEI. The CDR3 sequence is CASSEDTQWYNEQFF.

The chain joins TRBV27 to TRBJ2-4; TCRdb outputs TRBD1, but without DNA this stays unchecked. The CDR3 is 16 residues long. Germline V gene sequence: CDR1 MNHEY, CDR2 SMNVEV (reference sequence). The CDR3 is CASSPTHRVGLNIQYF.

This chain links TRBV2 with TRBJ2-7; the D call from TCRdb, TRBD2, cannot be confirmed without DNA. From germline, CDR1 is SNHLY and CDR2 FYNNEI. This CDR3 comprises 15 residues. The CDR3: CASSEGLAVTYEQYF.

This chain links TRBV20-1 with TRBJ2-7; as DNA is missing, the TRBD1 call by TCRdb cannot be tested. There are 14 residues in the CDR3. CDR1 is DFQATT and CDR2 is SNEGSKA in the germline V gene (reference sequence). The CDR3 loop is CSARGEQGSDEQYF.

This chain uses TRBV6-5 with TRBJ1-5; TCRdb selects TRBD1, and the lack of DNA leaves this call unchecked. The CDR3 is made up of 18 amino acids. CDR1 MNHEY and CDR2 SVGAGI come from the germline V gene. The CDR3 spells CASSYAGRTGLYDQPQHF.

This chain links TRBV19 with TRBJ2-1; TCRdb returns TRBD1, unconfirmable since there is no DNA. The CDR3 consists of 14 residues. The germline gives CDR1 LNHDA, CDR2 SQIVND (reference sequence). The CDR3 sequence: CASSLTGVDNEQFF. Variable domain in full (rest from reference TRBV19 and TRBJ2-1): DGGITQSPKYLFRKEGQNVTLSCEQNLNHDAMYWYRQDPGQGLRLIYYSQIVNDFQKGDIAEGYSVSREKKESFPLTVTSAQKNPTAFYLCASSLTGVDNEQFFGPGTRLTVL.

J is TRBJ1-2 and V is TRBV29-1; the TRBD1 assignment by TCRdb is unverifiable without DNA. Germline CDR1 is SQVTM and CDR2 is ANQGSEA. The CDR3 is 12 residues long. The CDR3 reads CSGGGVNYGYTF.

The CDR3 spells CASSLPLAENTGELFF. V is TRBV12-3 or TRBV12-4 and J is TRBJ2-2; TCRdb names TRBD1, which stays unverified in the absence of DNA. The CDR3 has 16 residues.

The chain links TRBV9 to TRBJ1-1. Germline lookup yields CDR1 SGDLS and CDR2 YYNGEE. CDR3 size: 15 residues. The CDR3 here is CASSVESHRNTEAFF.

V usage is TRBV12-3 or TRBV12-4 and J usage is TRBJ2-1; TCRdb indicates TRBD2, and absent DNA this call remains unverified. The CDR3 totals 15 residues. CDR3 protein: CASTFTSGRDNEQFF.

The V call is TRBV15, the J call TRBJ1-1. Germline assignment: CDR1 LNHNV and CDR2 YYDKDF (reference sequence). CDR3 length equals 14 residues. CDR3 loop: CATSPRPKNTEAFF.

The chain recombines TRBV24-1 with TRBJ2-3. The germline V gene encodes CDR1 KGHDR and CDR2 SFDVKD. The CDR3 is 16 residues long. The CDR3: CATSDLRTVGTDTQYF.

This chain uses TRBV12-3 or TRBV12-4 with TRBJ1-1; the D call from TCRdb, TRBD1, cannot be confirmed without DNA. This CDR3 is 15 amino acids long. CDR3: CASSPRTGFRTEAFF.

V is TRBV10-2 and J is TRBJ1-5. In germline, CDR1 is WSHSY, CDR2 SAAADI. The CDR3 runs to 15 residues. CDR3 sequence: CASKRRAGLGQPQHF.

The rearrangement joins TRBV10-3 to TRBJ2-1; TCRdb selects TRBD2, and the lack of DNA leaves this call unchecked. The CDR3 runs 16 residues. CDR1 and CDR2 from the germline V gene are ENHRY and SYGVKD. The CDR3 loop is CAISESLGLAGVEQFF.

CDR3 sequence reads: CASSLSRLTEAFF. The chain joins TRBV27 to TRBJ1-1. In germline, CDR1 is MNHEY, CDR2 SMNVEV (reference sequence). CDR3 length: 13 amino acids.

CDR3 loop: CASSLELAYEQFF. This rearrangement joins TRBV12-3 or TRBV12-4 to TRBJ2-1; TCRdb calls TRBD2, which cannot be checked without DNA. The CDR3 loop spans 13 amino acids.

V usage is TRBV20-1 and J usage is TRBJ1-1; checking the TCRdb D call of TRBD1 is not possible without DNA. The CDR3 loop spans 12 amino acids. The germline CDR1 and CDR2 sequences are DFQATT and SNEGSKA (reference sequence). The CDR3 sequence: CSVQGLNTEAFF.

V and J are TRBV28 and TRBJ2-7; as DNA is missing, the TRBD2 call by TCRdb cannot be tested. The CDR3 runs 14 residues. The germline gives CDR1 MDHEN, CDR2 SYDVKM. CDR3 protein: CASNPGLAGYEQYF.

The chain joins TRBV5-1 to TRBJ2-1; there is no DNA to check the TCRdb D call of TRBD1. Germline-derived CDR1 and CDR2 are SGHRS and YFSETQ. The CDR3 totals 16 residues. The CDR3 loop is CASSFPKMTGVDEQFF.

This chain joins TRBV18 and TRBJ1-1; TCRdb names TRBD1, which stays unverified in the absence of DNA. The V gene's germline CDR1 is KGHSH and CDR2 LQKENI. This CDR3 is 16 amino acids long. Here the CDR3 reads CASSPSLGVVSAEAFF.

The chain has TRBV6-2 or TRBV6-3 and TRBJ2-7; TCRdb returns TRBD2, unconfirmable since there is no DNA. Germline lookup yields CDR1 MNHEY and CDR2 SVGEGT. The CDR3 is made up of 16 amino acids. CDR3 loop: CASSDPSGRAPYEQYF.

The rearrangement uses TRBV12-3 or TRBV12-4 and TRBJ2-3; lacking DNA, the TRBD2 call made by TCRdb goes unchecked. This CDR3 contains 17 residues. The CDR3 protein is CASSKTLLAGGTDTQYF.

This chain joins TRBV12-3 or TRBV12-4 and TRBJ2-5. This CDR3 region has 12 residues. CDR3 region: CASSLRTETQYF.

The rearrangement links TRBV28 to TRBJ2-7; the TRBD2 assignment by TCRdb is unverifiable without DNA. This CDR3 is 16 amino acids long. Germline V gene lookup returns CDR1 MDHEN and CDR2 SYDVKM. CDR3 in amino acids: CASSWASGSGRNEQYF.